The 10 T cell receptor beta chains listed next were all sequenced from one sample in a study of cytomegalovirus exposure and HLA in healthy donors. Primers included in the PCR were 60 Vbeta and 13 Jbeta primers. Clones were sequenced by immunoSEQ multiplex PCR, and TCRdb holds only the in-frame ones, with some missing. The sample includes 150,000 to 200,000 clones, roughly 78% seen only once; the top ten take 3.1%. The specimen sequenced was PBMCs. The origin of the receptors is a woman aged 40 to 50 in good health and CMV-seronegative.

The chain employs TRBV6-6 and TRBJ2-5; 8 bases align to TRBD2. The J call could be wrong; TRBJ2-7 is a better fit for the DNA end. The CDR3 is 14 amino acids. Germline V gene sequence: CDR1 MNHNY, CDR2 SVGAGI (reference sequence). The CDR3 is CASSQREGGLEQYF. The DNA of the CDR3 is TGTGCCAGCAGTCAACGGGAGGGGGGGCTCGAGCAGTACTTC.

The rearrangement links TRBV6-1 to TRBJ2-7, with 9 nucleotides matching TRBD1. CDR1 and CDR2 from the germline V gene are MNHNS and SASEGT. Losses at the gene ends were 6 bases for V and 0 bases for J; bases not matched to a gene: 3. This CDR3 contains 14 residues. CDR3 DNA: TGTGCCAGCAGGGGGACAGGGCTCTCCTACGAGCAGTACTTC. Translated: CASRGTGLSYEQYF.

This clone has a single count. The genes are TRBV6-6 and TRBJ2-5, with TRBD2 matching over 9 bases. Germline V gives CDR1 MNHNY, CDR2 SVGAGI (reference sequence). The CDR3 is made up of 16 amino acids. The ends lost 2 bases at V and 1 base at J; junction bases unmatched: 5. The CDR3 protein is CASSYTTSGVQETQYF. CDR3 coding DNA: TGTGCCAGCAGTTACACGACTAGCGGAGTCCAAGAGACCCAGTACTTC.

This chain uses TRBV6-5 with TRBJ2-2; 9 nucleotides match TRBD2. Per the germline V gene, CDR1 is MNHEY and CDR2 is SVGAGI. The CDR3 extends over 15 amino acids. V gave up 7 bases and J gave up 4 bases; unmatched junction bases: 7. This CDR3 reads CASNRVAGVTGELFF. CDR3 DNA sequence: TGTGCCAGCAATAGGGTAGCGGGGGTCACCGGGGAGCTGTTTTTT.

The gene calls are TRBV5-8 and TRBJ1-5; 8 nucleotides line up with TRBD1. CDR1 and CDR2 (germline): SGHTS, YDEGEE. J lost 4 bases, V lost 4 bases, and 4 bases had no gene match. The CDR3 covers 14 residues. The CDR3 region is CASSLDRANQPQHF. CDR3 bases: TGTGCCAGCAGCCTGGACAGGGCGAATCAGCCCCAGCATTTT.

J is TRBJ1-3 and V is TRBV5-1; 8 bases are shared with TRBD1. CDR3 length: 15 amino acids. The germline V gene encodes CDR1 SGHRS and CDR2 YFSETQ. J lost 3 bases, V lost 3 bases, and 5 bases had no gene match. The chain's CDR3 is CASSYRTGGGNTIYF. The CDR3 nucleotides read TGCGCCAGCAGCTATCGAACAGGGGGTGGAAACACCATATATTTT.

This chain links TRBV6-5 with TRBJ1-4; 7 bases match TRBD1. The CDR3 loop spans 13 amino acids. V lost 3 bases and J lost 10; bases outside the gene matches: 5. Germline assignment: CDR1 MNHEY and CDR2 SVGAGI. The CDR3, as DNA: TGTGCCAGCAGTTATGAGCAGGGGGGAAAACTGTTTTTT. Encoded protein: CASSYEQGGKLFF.

The chain joins TRBV5-1 to TRBJ2-7; 11 nucleotides align to TRBD2. J was trimmed by 5 bases and V by 4 bases; bases with no gene match: 5. The CDR3 runs to 14 residues. Looked up from germline, CDR1 is SGHRS and CDR2 is YFSETQ. The CDR3 DNA reads as TGCGCCAGCAGCATGACTAGCGGGGTTGACGAGCAGTACTTC. Its translation is CASSMTSGVDEQYF.

This chain connects TRBV4-1 to TRBJ1-6, with D possibly matching TRBD1 (5 bases). Germline lookup yields CDR1 MGHRA and CDR2 YSYEKL. Trimming stripped 0 bases from V and 1 base from J, with 10 bases between. This CDR3 has 17 residues. The CDR3, as DNA: TGCGCCAGCAGCCAAGATCAAAGGGGATCCTATAATTCACCCCTCCACTTT. This gives the protein CASSQDQRGSYNSPLHF.

The chain is built from TRBV29-1 and TRBJ2-5; D may be TRBD1 (5 bases). CDR3 length equals 14 residues. Germline assignment: CDR1 SQVTM and CDR2 ANQGSEA. The V and J ends lost 1 base and 4 bases respectively, with 13 bases between them. DNA for the CDR3: TGCAGCGTTGAAGGGCGCAGGGTCGGAGAGACCCAGTACTTC. This sequence encodes CSVEGRRVGETQYF.